This T cell receptor (beta chain) is from a study of T cells in tumors after PD-1 blockade. Study-wide background: On average, peripheral blood gave 110,000 or so TCR templates and under 40,000 unique clonotypes.

Germline CDR1 is GTSNPN and CDR2 is SVGIG (reference sequence). The V end was cut by 0 bases, the J end by 2 bases, with 10 bases between. This CDR3 is built from 14 residues. Data came from immunoSEQ multiplex PCR; TCRdb stores just in-frame clones and leaves some out. The repertoire holds about 48,000 clones, with over 70% as singletons. V usage is TRBV30 and J usage is TRBJ1-1; D unclear. The source material was PBMCs, sampled before anti-PD-1 treatment. The clonotype originates from a human donor with basal cell carcinoma. The CDR3 sequence is CAWSVSGYNTEAFF. The CDR3, as DNA: TGTGCCTGGAGTGTTTCCGGATACAACACTGAAGCTTTCTTT.